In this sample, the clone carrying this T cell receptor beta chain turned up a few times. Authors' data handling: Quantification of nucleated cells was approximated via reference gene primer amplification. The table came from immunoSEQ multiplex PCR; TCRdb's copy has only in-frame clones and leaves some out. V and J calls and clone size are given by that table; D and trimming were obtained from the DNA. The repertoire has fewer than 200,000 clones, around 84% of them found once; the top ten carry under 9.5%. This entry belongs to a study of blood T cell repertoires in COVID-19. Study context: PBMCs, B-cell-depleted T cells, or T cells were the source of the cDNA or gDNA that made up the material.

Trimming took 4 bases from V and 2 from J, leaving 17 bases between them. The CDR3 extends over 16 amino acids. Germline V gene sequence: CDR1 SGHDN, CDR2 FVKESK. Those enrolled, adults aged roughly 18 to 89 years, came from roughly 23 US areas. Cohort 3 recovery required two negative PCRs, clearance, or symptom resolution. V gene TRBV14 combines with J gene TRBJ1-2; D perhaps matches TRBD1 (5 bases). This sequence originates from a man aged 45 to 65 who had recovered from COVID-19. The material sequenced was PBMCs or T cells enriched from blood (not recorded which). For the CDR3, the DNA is TGTGCCAGCAGCCCACGTAGGGACTTTCCGAACTATGGCTACACCTTC. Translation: CASSPRRDFPNYGYTF.